The source of this TCR beta chain is a study of HIV-infected patients and healthy controls (dated by TCRdb to about 2014). Regarding the complete study: The study asked whether deep sequencing of the TCR repertoire from small blood samples of HIV patients could detect immune perturbation and reconstitution. Overall results and qualifications from the work: In the samples, alpha-beta chain pairing was left undetermined. MAIT cell alpha-chain CDR3s were found at high frequency in healthy controls but were severely depleted in HIV+ repertoires. Oligoclonality may be reflected in the significantly higher mean Gini indices of HIV-infected repertoires compared with controls. Compared with untreated HIV+ repertoires, healthy control repertoires had roughly threefold more distinct CDR3s and a higher Shannon diversity. By Jaccard index and by the count of highly shared sequences, healthy controls shared more CDR3s between individuals than HIV+ patients did. The apparent post-therapy recovery of the Gini index in HIV-infected patients was not reproduced in size-matched repertoire data. Processing included only sixteen HIV-infected individuals, and this was regarded by the authors as a major limit on how widely the findings apply. Unequal numbers of distinct sequences between patients and controls complicated comparisons, and size-matching overweighted rare events from HIV-infected data. The observed differences in diversity could not be explained by the slight differences in age and sex profiles between the study cohorts. HLA typing of donors was not performed in the study. The dynamics of distinct T-cell subpopulations could not be separated, and sequencing depth was restricted, because whole blood was used. HIV-associated CDR3s exhibited a significant reduction in frequency during therapy, whereas CMV-associated CDR3s exhibited no significant change, although the majority increased in frequency. Compared with controls, HIV-infected patients showed significantly different mean usage of eight alpha and eight beta V genes.

Since whole blood was used without any cell fractionation, the repertoire reflected all peripheral T cells in unsorted form. Roughly 10 uninfected healthy donors were sampled as controls, four of whom were sampled twice approximately 3 months apart. For RNA extraction, about 2.3 ml of peripheral blood was collected into Tempus tubes. Residual genomic DNA was removed with the TURBO-DNase kit and globin mRNA was depleted with GLOBINclear. Using SuperScript III with primers targeting the alpha and beta constant regions, 400 to 550 ng of RNA was reverse transcribed. Alpha and beta chain libraries were generated separately via chain-specific third strand synthesis with multiplexing indices. The protocol used a single primer pair to amplify all rearrangements within a chain, which avoided primer bias, and attached molecular barcodes to each cDNA molecule. Purified cDNA was ligated with T4 RNA Ligase 1 onto a 5' RACE adapter bearing a random hexamer and the SP2 sequencing primer site. Second strand synthesis was performed with Phusion polymerase and primed from the SP2 site, and slow temperature ramps were applied to favor optimal annealing. Joined together, two random hexamer sequences that had both been added before amplification formed the 12-nucleotide barcode of each molecule. A short first PCR added P5 and P7 adapter elements plus a second index, followed by an approximately 25-cycle amplification PCR with P5s and P7 primers. In total the libraries went through roughly 29 PCR cycles, after which the libraries were quantified on a Qubit, sized on a Bioanalyzer, and diluted to around 3.9 nM. The normalized libraries were sequenced on an Illumina MiSeq using 2 x 250 paired-end kits. Into 9.5 to 10 ul Tris-Cl, the reverse transcription reactions were eluted following cleanup on MinElute columns. Adapter ligations ran for over 20 hours at 16 degrees C and were afterwards cleaned with AMPure XP beads at a 1:1 ratio. In the source study's methods: A modified Decombinator processed the demultiplexed FASTQ files and output V, J, insert and barcode information. Sequences that shared a barcode but differed from the dominant sequence were discarded as errors, and original cDNA molecules were estimated by counting barcodes clustered at Levenshtein distance 3. Downstream analyses used R packages ineq, vegan, igraph and RCytoscape, with IMGT nomenclature and CDR3 definitions. V gene usage was computed over distinct sequences, each TCR counted once to avoid skew from clonal expansion. Unique CDR3 amino acid sequences within a donor were connected in similarity networks whenever two sequences differed by a single Levenshtein edit. Published HIV-specific CDR3s (about 90 alpha, 600 to 750 beta) and CMV-specific CDR3s (about 13 alpha, a few hundred beta) were compiled and searched for in the repertoires. It was shown by random subsampling to size-matched repertoires that the decreased diversity of patients was not caused by their lower sequence numbers. TCRdb trimmed the raw reads at Q25, called clones with MiXCR and kept productive beta chains. Entries are consolidated by CDR3 protein sequence, retaining the most common genes and DNA. The V and J calls shown here were made by TCRdb, not taken from the authors' results. In this sample the table shows some 20,000 distinct CDR3 sequences, 9% to 15% of which occur a single time. The biggest ten clones account for more than 9.5% of the sample.

At the junction V is shortened by 2 bases and J by 0 bases, with 11 bases in between. Counted from cysteine to phenylalanine, this CDR3 has 16 amino acids. Only CDR3 DNA remains: 48 bases, in frame from the first base. By share, this clonotype ranks as medium-sized (0.01 to 0.1%). Its antigen is unknown. No base quality information exists; no much larger clone differs at one position. The sequenced sample consisted of blood. This clonotype was sampled from an adult in good health. The rearrangement joined TRBV12-3 or TRBV12-4 to TRBJ1-5; the D gene is not confidently resolved. The sequenced DNA: TGTGCCAGCAGTTTAAGCGGCATTTATAGCAATCAGCCCCAGCATTTT. It translates as CASSLSGIYSNQPQHF.